This T cell receptor (beta chain) was recovered during a study of blood T cell repertoires in COVID-19. As for the study in general: From the United States, Italy and Spain came samples of acute and convalescent COVID-19. In each case, the material was cDNA or gDNA derived from T cells, B-cell-depleted T cells, or PBMCs.

Original methodology: From reference gene primer amplification, estimates of nucleated cell counts were derived. The method was immunoSEQ multiplex PCR; TCRdb's version includes in-frame clones alone and lacks a portion of them. V and J calls and clone size follow that table, whereas D and trimming were derived from the DNA. This sample carries fewer than 250,000 clones, almost 85% of them seen once, and the ten largest clones take under 5%. The CDR3 is 16 residues long. Germline V CDR1 and CDR2: SGHRS, YFSETQ. Losses at the gene ends were 0 bases for V and 1 base for J; bases not matched to a gene: 1.

The sequenced sample was peripheral blood. This sequence originates from a man aged 50-59 years with acute or convalescent COVID-19. The V gene is TRBV5-1, the J gene TRBJ2-1, with 10 bases identical to TRBD1. The CDR3, as DNA: TGCGCCAGCAGCTTGGGACAGGGGGCTTCCTACAATGAGCAGTTCTTC. Protein product: CASSLGQGASYNEQFF.